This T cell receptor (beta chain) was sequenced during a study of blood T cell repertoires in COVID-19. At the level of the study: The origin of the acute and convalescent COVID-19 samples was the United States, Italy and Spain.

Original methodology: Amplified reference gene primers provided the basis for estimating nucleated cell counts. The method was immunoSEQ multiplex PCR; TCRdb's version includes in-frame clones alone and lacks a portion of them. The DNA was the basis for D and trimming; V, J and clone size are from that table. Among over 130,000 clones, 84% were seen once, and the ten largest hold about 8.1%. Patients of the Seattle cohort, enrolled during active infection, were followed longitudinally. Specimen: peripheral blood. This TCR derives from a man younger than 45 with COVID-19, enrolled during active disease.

CDR3 protein: CASSLAGNPGANVLTF. In nucleotides, the CDR3 is TGTGCCAGCAGCTTAGCAGGGAACCCTGGGGCCAACGTCCTGACTTTC. This chain links TRBV11-2 with TRBJ2-6; a possible D gene is TRBD1 (5 bases). Germline V gene data show CDR1 as SGHAT and CDR2 as FQNNGV. V was shortened by 1 base and J by 2 bases, with 9 bases between the two germline ends. This CDR3 has 16 amino acids.